This T cell receptor (beta chain) comes out of a study of cytomegalovirus exposure and HLA in healthy donors. V lost 8 bases and J lost 0, with 11 bases in between. This CDR3 has 14 amino acids. The germline CDR1 and CDR2 sequences are SEHNR and FQNEAQ (reference sequence). Sequenced by immunoSEQ multiplex PCR; TCRdb stores in-frame clones only, minus some. The table records approximately 140,000 clones, 80% to 90% of them present only once. Specimen: PBMCs. The V call is TRBV7-9, the J call TRBJ2-1; D is undetermined. The receptor was isolated from a woman younger than 35 in good health and CMV-seropositive. The CDR3 coding sequence is TGTGCCAGCTGCGGCACGAGCTCCTACAATGAGCAGTTCTTC. It yields the protein CASCGTSSYNEQFF.